The sequence of this T cell receptor beta chain was determined in a study of radiotherapy plus CTLA-4 blockade in lung cancer. The CDR3 consists of 13 residues. Germline V CDR1 and CDR2: SEHNR, FQNEAQ (reference sequence). V was cut by 6 bases and J by 0 bases, with 9 bases left in between. Sequencing used immunoSEQ multiplex PCR; TCRdb keeps in-frame clones, though not all of them. Of tens of thousands of clones detected, approximately 76% appear once; the ten largest clones hold 15% to 20%. This chain joins TRBV7-9 and TRBJ2-7; D is ambiguous. The sequence was collected from a human donor with non-small cell lung cancer whose response to radiotherapy plus ipilimumab could not be evaluated. Some clones in this sample may be carry-over from other donors' samples. Sequencing was performed on peripheral blood, taken from a patient treated with radiotherapy plus ipilimumab. The chain's CDR3 is CASSSQASYEQYF. The CDR3 DNA is TGTGCCAGCAGTTCCCAGGCCTCCTACGAGCAGTACTTC.